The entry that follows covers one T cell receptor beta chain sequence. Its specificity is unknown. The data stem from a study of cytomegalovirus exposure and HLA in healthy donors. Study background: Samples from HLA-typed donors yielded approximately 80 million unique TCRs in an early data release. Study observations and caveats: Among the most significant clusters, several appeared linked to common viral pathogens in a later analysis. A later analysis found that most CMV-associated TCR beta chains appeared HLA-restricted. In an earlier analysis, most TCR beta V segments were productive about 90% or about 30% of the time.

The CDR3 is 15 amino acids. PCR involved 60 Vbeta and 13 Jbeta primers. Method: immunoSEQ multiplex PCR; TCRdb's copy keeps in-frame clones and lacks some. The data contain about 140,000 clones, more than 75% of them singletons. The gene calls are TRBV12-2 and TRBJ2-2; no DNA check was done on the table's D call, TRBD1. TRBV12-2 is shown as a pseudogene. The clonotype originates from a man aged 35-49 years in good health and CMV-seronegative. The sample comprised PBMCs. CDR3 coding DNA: TGTGCAAGTCGGCGTGACAGGGACAACACCGGGGAGCTGTTTTTT. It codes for CASRRDRDNTGELFF.